Listed below are T cell receptor beta chains from one sample, sequenced in a study of cytomegalovirus exposure and HLA in healthy donors. Libraries were prepared by immunoSEQ multiplex PCR; TCRdb keeps only in-frame clonotypes and omits some of them. In the table there are 200,000 or so clones, approximately 80% of which are singletons. Sequencing used PBMCs. All receptors come from a man between 18 and 29 years old in good health and CMV-seropositive. The conserved cysteine and the conserved F or W are not part of the CDR3 here. The order of the fields is J gene, V gene, clone size, CDR3 protein. Where a row states a size, it is once, few, many or the class of an expanded clone; other rows omit it.

TRBJ1-2,TRBV6-5,.,ASSYSRGQFYGYT
TRBJ1-5,TRBV19,.,ASTPLFRNGAAGVFQPQH
TRBJ1-2,TRBV4-3,.,ASSQDWDSSNYGYT
TRBJ1-5,TRBV27,many,ASSLGTGRYQPQH
TRBJ2-1,TRBV27,once,ASSWTSGYNEQF
TRBJ2-7,TRBV6-5,.,ASRTLAGPSYEQY
TRBJ2-1,TRBV7-2,.,ASSLYFLRGRDEQF
TRBJ1-5,TRBV9,.,ASSVRMEGRPVLWPQH
TRBJ1-5,TRBV7-2,.,ASSERVNQPQH
TRBJ2-7,TRBV27,.,ASSPSGTTYEQY
TRBJ2-2,TRBV30,few,AWRFSGRAQTGELF
TRBJ1-5,TRBV9,.,ASSVEPTPQPQH
TRBJ2-7,TRBV19,.,ASSIFGEAGEQY
TRBJ2-7,TRBV28,.,ASRLAGIYEQY
TRBJ2-7,TRBV4-2,.,ASSQELGTGGYEQY
TRBJ2-5,TRBV7-3,.,ASSSRGGAAETQY
TRBJ2-3,TRBV6-5,.,ASSYLDTQY
TRBJ1-1,TRBV7-9,.,ASSSGSNTEAF
TRBJ2-3,TRBV7-3,.,ASSELIAVDTQY
TRBJ2-7,TRBV6-5,.,ASSYSTELANEQY
TRBJ2-5,TRBV30,.,AWSVSTSGFASPQY
TRBJ2-1,TRBV4-1,.,ASSPLTSGGPNEQF
TRBJ2-7,TRBV21-1,.,ASSHTREQY
TRBJ1-4,TRBV6-6,.,ASSTGQVSTNEKLF
TRBJ1-2,TRBV11-2,few,ASSLTRQNYGYT
TRBJ2-3,TRBV5-4,.,ASSSGLSTDTQY
TRBJ2-3,TRBV16,once,ASSLGTGDADTQY
TRBJ1-5,TRBV7-2,.,ASSFAADLNQPQH
TRBJ1-2,TRBV5-6,.,ASRDKGSGYT
TRBJ2-1,TRBV4-3,.,ASSQEGLAGTYNEQF
TRBJ2-7,TRBV7-2,.,ASSLVRTGYEQY
TRBJ1-3,TRBV28,.,ASSLSGGSGNTIY
TRBJ2-5,TRBV7-6,once,ASSPRLAGSVTTQY
TRBJ2-7,TRBV5-1,.,ASSLRLAGTNEQY
TRBJ1-4,TRBV2,once,ASSPPGGGENEKLF
TRBJ2-3,TRBV7-2,.,ASSQVQQGVYTQY
TRBJ1-1,TRBV7-6,once,ASSRALETNTEAF